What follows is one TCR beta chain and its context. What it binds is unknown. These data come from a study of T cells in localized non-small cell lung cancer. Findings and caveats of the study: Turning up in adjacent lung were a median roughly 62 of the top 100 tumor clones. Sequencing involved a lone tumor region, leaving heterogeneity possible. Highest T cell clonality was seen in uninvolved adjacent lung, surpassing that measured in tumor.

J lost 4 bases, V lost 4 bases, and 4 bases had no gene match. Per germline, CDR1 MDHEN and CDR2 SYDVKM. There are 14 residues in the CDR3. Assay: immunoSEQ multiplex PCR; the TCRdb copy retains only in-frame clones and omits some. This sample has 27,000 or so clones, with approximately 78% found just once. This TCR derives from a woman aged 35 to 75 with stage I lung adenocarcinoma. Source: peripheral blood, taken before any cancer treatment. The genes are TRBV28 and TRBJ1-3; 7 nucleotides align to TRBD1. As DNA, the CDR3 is TGTGCCAGCAGTTCCACAGGGGACGGAAACACCATATATTTT. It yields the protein CASSSTGDGNTIYF.